These 13 T cell receptor beta chains originate from one sample sequenced in a study of tumor and adjacent non-tumor tissue in lung cancer. This sample's RNA came from whole unsorted tissue. TCRbeta libraries were built with three rounds of nested PCR, modified from ARM-PCR. One entry per CDR3 protein results from TCRdb running MiXCR on the multiplex PCR reads. Among some 100,000 distinct CDR3 sequences, more than 70% were seen once, and the ten largest hold 37%. The specimen sequenced was lung tumor tissue. These receptors came from an older woman with non-small cell lung cancer.

With regard to this clonotype: Lacking the conserved final phenylalanine or tryptophan, this CDR3 likely reflects a read error. J is TRBJ2-5 and V is TRBV11-3; D call uncertain. The CDR3 covers 12 residues. Per germline, CDR1 SGHNT and CDR2 YENEEA. V lost 5 bases to trimming and J lost 3 bases, with 7 bases between them. CDR3 loop: CASSVGKETQYL. The CDR3 nucleotides are TGTGCCAGCAGCGTGGGTAAAGAGACCCAGTACCTC.

As to this clonotype: A much more abundant neighbour one base away suggests this may be a read error. The chain recombines TRBV10-2 with TRBJ1-6, with D perhaps matching TRBD1 (5 bases). The CDR3 spans 15 residues. V was pared by 4 bases and J by 7 bases, with 14 bases between. Germline V gene data show CDR1 as WSHSY and CDR2 as SAAADI. CDR3: CASSAIQGGNSPLHF. The CDR3 nucleotides are TGCGCCAGCAGTGCAATCCAGGGTGGCAATTCACCCCTCCACTTT.

Details on this clonotype: A much larger clone sits a single nucleotide away, making a read error possible. The rearrangement joins TRBV28 to TRBJ2-1; 7 bases align to TRBD2. Losses at the gene ends were 5 bases for V and 2 bases for J; bases not matched to a gene: 6. Germline V lookup: CDR1 MDHEN, CDR2 SYDVKM. The CDR3 is 15 amino acids. The CDR3 DNA is TGTGCCAGCAGTCAAAGACGGGAGGCCTACAATGAGCAGTTCTTC. It yields the protein CASSQRREAYNEQFF.

This clonotype was detected only a few times. This may be a read error: a much more frequent sequence differs by one nucleotide. The chain combines TRBV20-1 with TRBJ2-3; D may be TRBD2 (6 bases). The CDR3 loop spans 13 amino acids. Germline CDR1 DFQATT, CDR2 SNEGSKA (reference sequence). V dropped 4 bases and J dropped 5 bases, with 13 bases sitting between them. The CDR3 region is CSATASEVDTQYF. The CDR3 nucleotides are TGCAGTGCTACAGCTAGCGAGGTAGATACGCAGTATTTT.

This clonotype has a handful of counts. The V gene is TRBV4-3, the J gene TRBJ2-1, with D possibly TRBD2 on 5 matching bases. The CDR3 length is 15 residues. Trimming removed 3 bases at V and 7 bases at J, with 16 bases between. Germline CDR1 reads LGHNA; CDR2 reads YSLEER. For the CDR3, the DNA is TGCGCCAGCAGCCACCGCGGAGGCAGAGGGAATGAGCAGTTCTTC. As protein: CASSHRGGRGNEQFF.

With regard to this clonotype: This may be a read error, as it is one base from a much larger clone. This rearrangement joins TRBV20-1 to TRBJ1-2; D is undetermined. CDR3 size: 13 residues. V was cut by 1 base and J by 6 bases, with 12 bases left in between. The germline V gene encodes CDR1 DFQATT and CDR2 SNEGSKA (reference sequence). The CDR3 protein is CSARVPVGNGYTF. CDR3 nucleotides: TGCAGTGCTAGAGTGCCCGTCGGTAATGGCTACACCTTC.

This clonotype came up many times. The rearrangement links TRBV11-2 to TRBJ2-3; unclear D gene. The CDR3 runs 14 residues. V gave up 3 bases and J gave up 1 base, with 8 bases separating them. In germline, CDR1 is SGHAT, CDR2 FQNNGV. The CDR3 loop is CASSLGRRTDTQYF. CDR3 coding DNA: TGTGCCAGCAGCTTGGGCCGTCGCACAGATACGCAGTATTTT.

Of note for this clonotype: The CDR3 carries no conserved terminal phenylalanine or tryptophan, so it likely arises from a read error. The limits of the CDR3 on the DNA are not certain, so only TCRdb's listed CDR3 is given. The V call is TRBV11-3, the J call TRBJ2-3; TRBD1, the table's D call, was not compared with the DNA. Germline loops: CDR1 SGHNT, CDR2 YENEEA. Both ends counted, the CDR3 spans 15 residues. CDR3 amino acids: CARSPAGQGGHTHYL.

This clonotype was seen only a few times. J is TRBJ1-3 and V is TRBV20-1; D unresolved. Trimming pared 3 bases from V and 1 base from J, leaving 13 bases between. From germline, CDR1 is DFQATT and CDR2 SNEGSKA (reference sequence). The CDR3 extends over 15 amino acids. As DNA, the CDR3 is TGCAGTGCTAGCCTGGCAGTGTCTTCTGGAAACACCATATATTTT. As protein: CSASLAVSSGNTIYF.

The chain employs TRBV7-9 and TRBJ1-5, with 10 bases matching TRBD1. The CDR3 spans 16 residues. V was clipped by 4 bases and J by 5 bases; unmatched bases: 8. The germline V gene encodes CDR1 SEHNR and CDR2 FQNEAQ (reference sequence). The CDR3 region has the DNA TGTGCCAGCAGCTCGTGGGACAGGGGAACGGATCAGCCCCAGCATTTT. This encodes CASSSWDRGTDQPQHF.

The chain joins TRBV20-1 to TRBJ1-5, with D hard to call. Germline-derived CDR1 and CDR2 are DFQATT and SNEGSKA (reference sequence). Deletions cut 5 bases from V and 6 bases from J, with 17 bases between. The CDR3 consists of 14 residues. CDR3 in DNA: TGCAGTGCTGATCCAGAAACTATCAGTCAGCCCCAGCATTTT. Translating it yields CSADPETISQPQHF.

In regard to this clonotype: The conserved closing phenylalanine or tryptophan is absent in this CDR3, likely reflecting a read error. The limits of the CDR3 on the DNA are not certain, so only TCRdb's listed CDR3 is given. The chain recombines TRBV28 with TRBJ1-1; the table's D call of TRBD1 was not tested on the DNA. The CDR3 comprises 12 residues, both ends counted. CDR1 is MDHEN, CDR2 SYDVKM, per germline. CDR3: CASRWGSTETFI.

Regarding this clonotype: The junction departs from the called germline gene at one end, perhaps through a read error. V is TRBV25-1 and J is TRBJ2-1, with a weak D call TRBD2 (6 bases). Germline CDR1 and CDR2: MGHDK and SYGVNS. CDR3 length: 15 amino acids. Here the CDR3 DNA reads TGTGCCAGCAGTGAATTGACGCAGGGAGGCAATGAGAAGTTCTTC. Translation gives CASSELTQGGNEKFF. The variable domain in full, with the rest retrieved from reference TRBV25-1 and TRBJ2-1, is EADIYQTPRYLVIGTGKKITLECSQTMGHDKMYWYQQDPGMELHLIHYSYGVNSTEKGDLSSESTVSRIRTEHFPLTLESARPSHTSQYLCASSELTQGGNEKFFGPGTRLTVL.